This is a list of T cell receptor beta chains from one sample in a study of T cells after yellow fever vaccination. TCRdb passed the 5' RACE reads through MiXCR, listing each CDR3 protein once. The sample holds approximately 110,000 distinct CDR3 sequences, around 8.6% seen once. Specimen: CD8+ T cells sorted from PBMCs, collected 45 days after the yellow fever booster vaccination. These receptors all stem from a man aged 30-40 years who received the YFV17D yellow fever vaccine. CDR3s include the opening cysteine and the closing phenylalanine or tryptophan. A D gene is named only where the DNA matches it firmly. Each size is how often the clone was seen (once, few, many) or a class if it is expanded.

TRBV5-1,many,TRBD2,TRBJ2-1,TGCGCCAGCAGCTTGGCACTAGCGGGAGGCAGCTCCTACAATGAGCAGTTCTTC,CASSLALAGGSSYNEQFF
TRBV29-1,many,-,TRBJ2-1,TGCAGCGTTGGATTAGAGAATAAGCTCTTC,CSVGLENKLF
TRBV25-1,many,-,TRBJ1-1,TGTGCCAGCAGTGATAGCGGGCTTTTACCGGCTTTCTTT,CASSDSGLLPAFF
TRBV12-3/TRBV12-4,many,-,TRBJ2-5,TGTGCCAGCAGCCGGGGGTCGGGGACAGAGACCCAGTACTTC,CASSRGSGTETQYF
TRBV7-9,many,TRBD2,TRBJ2-1,TGTGCCAGCAGCTCAGACAGCGGGAGGGCCTACAATGAGCAGTTCTTC,CASSSDSGRAYNEQFF
TRBV7-2,many,TRBD1,TRBJ2-7,TGTGCCAGCAGTAGAGACAGGGGAGGAATCGAGCAGTACTTC,CASSRDRGGIEQYF
TRBV7-3,many,TRBD2,TRBJ2-2,TGTGCCAGCAGCTCTGAGCCGGGACTAGCGACCGGGGAGCTGTTTTTT,CASSSEPGLATGELFF
TRBV14,many,-,TRBJ2-7,TGTGCCAGCAGCCAAGACGGCTACGAGCAGTACTTC,CASSQDGYEQYF
TRBV4-3,many,-,TRBJ2-7,TGCGCCAGCAGCCAGAACAGGATATACTACGAGCAGTACTTC,CASSQNRIYYEQYF
TRBV10-1,few,-,TRBJ2-3,TGCGCCAGCAGTGAGTCAACGCGCCCCACAGATACGCAGTATTTT,CASSESTRPTDTQYF
TRBV27,many,TRBD2,TRBJ2-7,TGTGCCAGCAGTTTCTCAGGCGGGAGCTCCTACGAGCAGTACTTC,CASSFSGGSSYEQYF
TRBV7-2,many,TRBD1,TRBJ2-5,TGTGCCAGCAGCCCAGGACAGGGGACCCAGTACTTC,CASSPGQGTQYF